Each of the 10 T cell receptor beta chains below was sequenced from the same sample in a study of kidney transplant recipient with SARS-CoV-2 infection. TCRdb passed the reads through MiXCR, listing each CDR3 protein once. The sample lists roughly 250,000 distinct CDR3 sequences, under 30% occurring once. The specimen was a blood sample, collected at baseline and on day 111 from a kidney transplant recipient. The receptors stem from a male patient between 25 and 39 years old who had COVID-19 and was a kidney transplant recipient. Among the T cells, some may be from the graft donor.

In its sample, this clonotype was seen a few times. The V and J genes are TRBV1 and TRBJ2-5. TRBV1 is a pseudogene. The CDR3 covers 15 residues. CDR3: CTSSQDLAGIETQYF. In nucleotides, the CDR3 is TGCACCAGCAGCCAAGATCTTGCGGGGATTGAGACCCAGTACTTC.

Comment on this clonotype: Its ends do not fully match the called genes, so a read error is possible. The chain carries TRBV6-4 and TRBJ2-2; TRBD1 matches at 9 bases. The CDR3 is 16 amino acids. Per the germline V gene, CDR1 is MRHNA and CDR2 is SNTAGT. DNA for the CDR3: TGTGCCTGCAGTCCACAGCAGACAGGGGGTACCGGGGAGCTGTTTTTT. It is translated as CACSPQQTGGTGELFF.

V and J are TRBV24-1 and TRBJ2-1; the match to TRBD2 covers 7 bases. Germline lookup yields CDR1 KGHDR and CDR2 SFDVKD. Losses at the gene ends were 2 bases for V and 10 bases for J; bases not matched to a gene: 10. CDR3 length: 15 amino acids. For the CDR3, the DNA is TGTGCCACCAGTGATTGGGCTAGCGGAGGAGGGGAGCAGTTCTTC. Translated: CATSDWASGGGEQFF.

This clonotype was picked up many times. The chain links TRBV30 to TRBJ1-3, with 7 bases that match TRBD1. CDR3 length equals 15 residues. Losses at the gene ends were 8 bases for V and 0 bases for J; bases not matched to a gene: 10. Germline lookup yields CDR1 GTSNPN and CDR2 SVGIG (reference sequence). The CDR3 spells CAAHHRGSSGNTIYF. CDR3 nucleotide sequence: TGTGCCGCACATCACAGGGGAAGCTCTGGAAACACCATATATTTT.

The V call is TRBV4-1, the J call TRBJ2-3, with 12 nucleotides matching TRBD2. J lost 0 bases, V lost 5 bases, and 15 bases had no gene match. The germline V gene encodes CDR1 MGHRA and CDR2 YSYEKL. The CDR3 totals 20 residues. The CDR3 nucleotides read TGCGCCAGCAGCTCGGGGGGGTCTAGCGGGAGGGCTAAGAGCACAGATACGCAGTATTTT. Its protein is CASSSGGSSGRAKSTDTQYF.

As concerns this clonotype: A junction end diverges from the germline sequence, so it may reflect a read error. This rearrangement joins TRBV5-1 to TRBJ2-2; D possibly matches TRBD1 or TRBD2 (6 bases each). CDR1 and CDR2 from the germline V gene are SGHRS and YFSETQ. CDR3 length: 16 residues. CDR3 bases: TGCGCCAGCAGCCCCTACGGAGGGGGAGACGCCGGGGGGCTGTTTTTT. Encoded protein: CASSPYGGGDAGGLFF.

On this clonotype: This may stem from a read error, because a much larger clone lies one nucleotide away. The chain recombines TRBV29-1 with TRBJ1-1; D is perhaps TRBD1 (5 bases). The V gene's germline CDR1 is SQVTM and CDR2 ANQGSEA. The CDR3 covers 10 residues. The CDR3 here is CSVKDTEVFF. DNA of the CDR3: TGCAGCGTCAAGGACACTGAAGTTTTCTTT.

As for this clonotype: A read error is likely here: a far larger clone is one base away. V is TRBV6-1 and J is TRBJ1-2; D call uncertain. CDR1 and CDR2 (germline): MNHNS, SASEGT. Trimming stripped 5 bases from V and 4 bases from J, with 23 bases between. The CDR3 contains 17 residues. DNA of the CDR3: TGTGCCAGCAGTAGCCCGTGGGAATGTAGAAAGACCTATGGCTACACCTTC. Protein product: CASSSPWECRKTYGYTF.

The CDR3 loop is CASSQGVVRGFVQETQYF. CDR3 sequence (DNA): TGTGCCAGCAGCCAAGGGGTAGTGAGGGGTTTCGTTCAAGAGACCCAGTACTTC. The rearrangement uses TRBV14 and TRBJ2-5; D could derive from TRBD1 or TRBD2 (5 bases each). The CDR3 is 18 amino acids. V gave up 1 base and J gave up 2 bases, with 20 bases separating them. Germline values: CDR1 SGHDN, CDR2 FVKESK.

This clonotype appeared many times. This chain connects TRBV20-1 to TRBJ2-7; D might be TRBD1 (5 bases). This CDR3 region has 13 residues. The ends were cut back, 2 bases at V and 6 bases at J, with 14 bases in the middle. Looked up from germline, CDR1 is DFQATT and CDR2 is SNEGSKA (reference sequence). In DNA form, the CDR3 reads TGCAGTGCTAGAACGGCGGCAGGGATCGAGCAGTACTTC. Its protein product is CSARTAAGIEQYF.